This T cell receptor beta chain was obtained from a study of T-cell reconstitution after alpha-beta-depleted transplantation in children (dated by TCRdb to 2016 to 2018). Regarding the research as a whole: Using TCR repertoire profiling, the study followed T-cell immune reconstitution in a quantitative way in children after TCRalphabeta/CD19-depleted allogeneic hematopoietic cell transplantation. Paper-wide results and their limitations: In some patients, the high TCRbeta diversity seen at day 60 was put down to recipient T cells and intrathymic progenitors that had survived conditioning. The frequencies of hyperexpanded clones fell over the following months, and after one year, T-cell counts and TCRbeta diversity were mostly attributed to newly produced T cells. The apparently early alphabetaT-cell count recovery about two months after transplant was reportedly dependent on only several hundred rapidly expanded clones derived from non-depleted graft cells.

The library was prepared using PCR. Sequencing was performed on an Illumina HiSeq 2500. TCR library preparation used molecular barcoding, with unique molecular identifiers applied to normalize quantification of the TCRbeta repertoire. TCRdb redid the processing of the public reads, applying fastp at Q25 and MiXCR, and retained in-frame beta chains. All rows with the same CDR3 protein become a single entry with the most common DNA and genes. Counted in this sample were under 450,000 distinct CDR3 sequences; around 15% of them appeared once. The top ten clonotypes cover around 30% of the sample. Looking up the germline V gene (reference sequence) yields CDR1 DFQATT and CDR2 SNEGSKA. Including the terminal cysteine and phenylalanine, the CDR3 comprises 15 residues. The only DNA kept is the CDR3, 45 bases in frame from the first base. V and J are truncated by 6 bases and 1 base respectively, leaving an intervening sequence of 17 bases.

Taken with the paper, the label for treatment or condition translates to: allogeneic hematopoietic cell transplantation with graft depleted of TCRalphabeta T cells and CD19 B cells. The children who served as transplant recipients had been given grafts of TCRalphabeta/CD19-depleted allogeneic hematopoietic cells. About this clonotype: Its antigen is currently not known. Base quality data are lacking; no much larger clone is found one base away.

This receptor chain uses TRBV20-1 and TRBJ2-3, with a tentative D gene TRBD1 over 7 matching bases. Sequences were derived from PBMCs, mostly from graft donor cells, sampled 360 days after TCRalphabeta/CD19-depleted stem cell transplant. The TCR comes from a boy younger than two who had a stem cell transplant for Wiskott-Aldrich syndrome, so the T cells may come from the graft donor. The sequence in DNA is TGCAGTGCAGAAAACCCCAGGGGGGGCACAGATACGCAGTATTTT. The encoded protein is CSAENPRGGTDTQYF.